This TCR beta chain came from a study of blood T cell repertoires in COVID-19. Study information: T cells, B-cell-depleted T cells, or PBMCs provided the cDNA or gDNA that served as material.

V was clipped by 4 bases and J by 8 bases, with 12 bases between them. The germline CDR1 and CDR2 sequences are GTSNPN and SVGIG (reference sequence). CDR3 length: 13 amino acids. Under the authors' procedure: The assay estimated nucleated cells by amplifying reference gene primers. Libraries were prepared by immunoSEQ multiplex PCR; TCRdb keeps only in-frame clonotypes and omits some of them. V and J calls and clone size are given by that table; D and trimming were obtained from the DNA. The data contain approximately 290,000 clones, 70% to 85% of them singletons. The source material was peripheral blood. This receptor was taken from a human donor with COVID-19, enrolled during active disease. The donor label of this sample is uncertain. The chain uses TRBV30 and TRBJ1-6, with D possibly TRBD1 on 5 matching bases. CDR3 sequence: CAWNPRVDSPLHF. The CDR3, as DNA: TGTGCCTGGAACCCCAGGGTAGATTCACCCCTCCACTTT. The whole variable domain, filled in from reference TRBV30 and TRBJ1-6, reads SQTIHQWPATLVQPVGSPLSLECTVEGTSNPNLYWYRQAAGRGLQLLFYSVGIGQISSEVPQNLSASRPQDRQFILSSKKLLLSDSGFYLCAWNPRVDSPLHFGNGTRLTVT.